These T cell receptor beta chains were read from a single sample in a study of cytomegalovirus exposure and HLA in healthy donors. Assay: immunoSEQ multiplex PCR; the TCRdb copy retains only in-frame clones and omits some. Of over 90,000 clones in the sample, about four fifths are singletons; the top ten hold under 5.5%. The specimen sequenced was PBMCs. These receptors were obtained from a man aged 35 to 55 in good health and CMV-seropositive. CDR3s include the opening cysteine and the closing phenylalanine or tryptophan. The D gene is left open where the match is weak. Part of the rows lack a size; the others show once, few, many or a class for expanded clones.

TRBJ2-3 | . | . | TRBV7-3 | CASSPDYDTQYF | TGTGCCAGCAGCCCGGACTACGATACGCAGTATTTT
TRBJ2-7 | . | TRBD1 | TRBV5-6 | CASSGGQGSYEQYF | TGTGCCAGCAGCGGGGGACAGGGCTCCTACGAGCAGTACTTC
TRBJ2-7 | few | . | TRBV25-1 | CASSEVRGEQYF | TGTGCCAGCAGTGAGGTCCGAGGGGAGCAGTACTTC
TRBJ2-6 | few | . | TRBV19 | CASTLFLSGANVLTF | TGTGCCAGTACTCTTTTCCTCTCTGGGGCCAACGTCCTGACTTTC
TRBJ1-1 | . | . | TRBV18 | CASSPSGGTEAFF | TGTGCCAGCTCACCCTCCGGGGGCACTGAAGCTTTCTTT
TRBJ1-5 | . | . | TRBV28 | CASRPDSNQPQHF | TGTGCCAGCAGACCAGATAGCAATCAGCCCCAGCATTTT
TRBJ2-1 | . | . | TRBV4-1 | CASSLQLSYNEQFF | TGCGCCAGCAGCCTCCAACTCTCCTACAATGAGCAGTTCTTC
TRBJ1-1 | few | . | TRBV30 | CALAQGLGEAFF | TGTGCCTTAGCACAGGGCCTGGGTGAAGCTTTCTTT
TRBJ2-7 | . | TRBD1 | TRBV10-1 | CASRRTGNDEQYF | TGCGCCAGCAGAAGGACAGGGAACGACGAGCAGTACTTC
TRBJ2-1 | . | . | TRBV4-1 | CASSQGSSYNEQFF | TGCGCCAGCAGCCAAGGGAGTTCCTACAATGAGCAGTTCTTC
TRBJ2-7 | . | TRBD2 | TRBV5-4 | CASSSPTSGRNEQYF | TGTGCCAGCAGCTCGCCGACTAGCGGGAGGAACGAGCAGTACTTC
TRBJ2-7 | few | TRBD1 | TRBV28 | CASRGGQGSNEQYF | TGTGCCAGCAGGGGGGGACAGGGAAGTAACGAGCAGTACTTC
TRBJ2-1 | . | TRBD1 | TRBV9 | CASSYGQVTDEQFF | TGTGCCAGCAGCTACGGACAGGTGACTGATGAGCAGTTCTTC
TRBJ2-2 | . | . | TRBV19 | CASTTPGPGELFF | TGTGCCAGTACCACCCCAGGTCCCGGGGAGCTGTTTTTT
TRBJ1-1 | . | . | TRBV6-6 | CASSYVQGTEAFF | TGTGCCAGCAGTTACGTCCAGGGAACTGAAGCTTTCTTT
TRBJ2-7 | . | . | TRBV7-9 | CSSTIVEGPRRVEQYF | TGTTCCAGCACAATCGTGGAGGGACCGAGAAGGGTCGAGCAGTACTTC
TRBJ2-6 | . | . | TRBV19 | CASGRVEAGANVLTF | TGTGCCAGTGGGAGAGTCGAAGCAGGGGCCAACGTCCTGACTTTC
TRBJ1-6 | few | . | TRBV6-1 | CASSEAGPSGVTGSPLHF | TGTGCCAGCAGTGAAGCAGGCCCGTCTGGCGTAACAGGCTCACCCCTCCACTTT
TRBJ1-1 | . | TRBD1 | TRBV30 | CAWRGQGVTEAFF | TGTGCCTGGAGGGGACAGGGGGTCACTGAAGCTTTCTTT